Given below is one T cell receptor beta chain in context. What it binds is unknown. This sample is part of a study of T cell responses to AZD1222 COVID-19 vaccine. TCRdb's table, derived via immunoSEQ multiplex PCR, lists solely in-frame clones and lacks some. The data contain more than 100,000 clones, 90% to 95% of them singletons. Study-wide points: Repertoire sampling happened only post peak T cell response. It should be noted that donors were predominantly white British and more often female, and clonal diversity was possibly underestimated.

The V gene lost 0 bases and the J gene lost 5 bases, with 14 bases spanning the gap. This CDR3 has 15 amino acids. The germline V gene has CDR1 LGHNA and CDR2 YSLEER. The origin of this receptor is an adult in good health. The input for sequencing was peripheral blood, taken on day 0 of AZD1222 vaccination. The chain links TRBV4-3 to TRBJ2-7, with D perhaps matching TRBD1 (6 bases). The CDR3 sequence: CASSQEVGARNEQYF. In nucleotides, the CDR3 is TGCGCCAGCAGCCAAGAGGTGGGGGCAAGGAACGAGCAGTACTTC.